A selection of T cell receptor beta chains follows, all from one sample in a study of blood T cell repertoires in COVID-19. Produced via immunoSEQ multiplex PCR; TCRdb's table is partial and in-frame only. In the table there are 100,000 to 120,000 clones, 75% to 90% of which are singletons. Sequencing was carried out using peripheral blood. The source of these receptors is a woman in her sixties or seventies with COVID-19, enrolled during active disease. Both conserved end residues are part of each CDR3. The order of the fields is CDR3 length, J gene, clone size, D gene, V gene, CDR3 DNA, CDR3 protein. A D gene is named only where the DNA matches it firmly. Part of the rows lack a size; the others show once, few, many or a class for expanded clones.

CDR3 length: 15; J gene: TRBJ1-4; clone size: .; D gene: .; V gene: TRBV4-2; CDR3 DNA: TGTGCCAGCAGCCAAACATCGGGAACTAATGAAAAACTGTTTTTT; CDR3 protein: CASSQTSGTNEKLFF
CDR3 length: 17; J gene: TRBJ1-5; clone size: .; D gene: .; V gene: TRBV6-1; CDR3 DNA: TGTGCCAGCAGTGAAGCCCCGACAGCGACTAGCAATCAGCCCCAGCATTTT; CDR3 protein: CASSEAPTATSNQPQHF
CDR3 length: 13; J gene: TRBJ1-2; clone size: .; D gene: .; V gene: TRBV18; CDR3 DNA: TGTGCCAGCTCACCAGGGCAGATCTATGGCTACACCTTC; CDR3 protein: CASSPGQIYGYTF
CDR3 length: 15; J gene: TRBJ2-7; clone size: .; D gene: .; V gene: TRBV14; CDR3 DNA: TGTGCCAGCAGCCAAGCTCTGGACGGACACTACGAGCAGTACTTC; CDR3 protein: CASSQALDGHYEQYF
CDR3 length: 11; J gene: TRBJ2-3; clone size: .; D gene: .; V gene: TRBV6-2/TRBV6-3; CDR3 DNA: TGTGCCAGCAGTGAGGGTAATACGCAGTATTTT; CDR3 protein: CASSEGNTQYF
CDR3 length: 14; J gene: TRBJ1-3; clone size: .; D gene: .; V gene: TRBV7-8; CDR3 DNA: TGTGCCAGCAGCGTGGGCTCAGTCGGAAACACCATATATTTT; CDR3 protein: CASSVGSVGNTIYF
CDR3 length: 18; J gene: TRBJ1-5; clone size: .; D gene: .; V gene: TRBV28; CDR3 DNA: TGTGCCAGCAGCCTCACCCTATCGGTCAGGGCGGATAATCAGCCCCAGCATTTT; CDR3 protein: CASSLTLSVRADNQPQHF
CDR3 length: 14; J gene: TRBJ1-1; clone size: .; D gene: .; V gene: TRBV4-2; CDR3 DNA: TGTGCCAGCAGCCTTGCACAGGGTTCCGCTGAAGCTTTCTTT; CDR3 protein: CASSLAQGSAEAFF
CDR3 length: 17; J gene: TRBJ2-1; clone size: .; D gene: TRBD2; V gene: TRBV5-4; CDR3 DNA: TGTGCCAGCAGCCGGACTAGCGGGGGGGCTATGAGGAATGAGCAGTTCTTC; CDR3 protein: CASSRTSGGAMRNEQFF
CDR3 length: 15; J gene: TRBJ2-1; clone size: .; D gene: .; V gene: TRBV7-8; CDR3 DNA: TGTGCCAGCAGCTTAGCATTATACTCCTACAATGAGCAGTTCTTC; CDR3 protein: CASSLALYSYNEQFF
CDR3 length: 17; J gene: TRBJ2-1; clone size: .; D gene: TRBD2; V gene: TRBV9; CDR3 DNA: TGTGCCAGCAGCGACGGACTAGCGGGGGGGCACAGCAATGAGCAGTTCTTC; CDR3 protein: CASSDGLAGGHSNEQFF
CDR3 length: 15; J gene: TRBJ1-2; clone size: .; D gene: TRBD1; V gene: TRBV5-6; CDR3 DNA: TGTGCCAGCAGGGGAGCCGGGACAGGGGATTATGGCTACACCTTC; CDR3 protein: CASRGAGTGDYGYTF
CDR3 length: 11; J gene: TRBJ1-2; clone size: .; D gene: .; V gene: TRBV7-9; CDR3 DNA: TGTGCCAGCAGCGCGCCCTATGGCTACACCTTC; CDR3 protein: CASSAPYGYTF
CDR3 length: 16; J gene: TRBJ2-5; clone size: .; D gene: TRBD1; V gene: TRBV5-4; CDR3 DNA: TGTGCCAGCAGCTTGGGGACAGGGGGAAGCCAAGAGACCCAGTACTTC; CDR3 protein: CASSLGTGGSQETQYF
CDR3 length: 14; J gene: TRBJ2-3; clone size: .; D gene: TRBD1; V gene: TRBV6-5; CDR3 DNA: TGTGCCAGCAGGGACTCTACAGGGGCAGATACGCAGTATTTT; CDR3 protein: CASRDSTGADTQYF
CDR3 length: 17; J gene: TRBJ2-3; clone size: .; D gene: TRBD2; V gene: TRBV5-4; CDR3 DNA: TGTGCCAGCAGCAAGGGACTAGCGGGGGGCCCCACAGATACGCAGTATTTT; CDR3 protein: CASSKGLAGGPTDTQYF
CDR3 length: 13; J gene: TRBJ2-7; clone size: .; D gene: TRBD1; V gene: TRBV29-1; CDR3 DNA: TGCAGCGTTGAAGGGACAGGGGCCTACGAGCAGTACTTC; CDR3 protein: CSVEGTGAYEQYF
CDR3 length: 15; J gene: TRBJ2-5; clone size: .; D gene: TRBD2; V gene: TRBV10-3; CDR3 DNA: TGTGCCATCAGAAAGCAGGGACTAGCCGGGGAGACCCAGTACTTC; CDR3 protein: CAIRKQGLAGETQYF
CDR3 length: 17; J gene: TRBJ1-6; clone size: .; D gene: TRBD1; V gene: TRBV7-8; CDR3 DNA: TGTGCCAGCAGCCTCGGACAGGGAACATCCTATAATTCACCCCTCCACTTT; CDR3 protein: CASSLGQGTSYNSPLHF
CDR3 length: 21; J gene: TRBJ2-7; clone size: .; D gene: .; V gene: TRBV4-1; CDR3 DNA: TGCGCCAGCAGCCTCATTACCCCAAAGATAGGGCGGGCGTCAGACTCCTACGAGCAGTACTTC; CDR3 protein: CASSLITPKIGRASDSYEQYF
CDR3 length: 13; J gene: TRBJ2-5; clone size: .; D gene: TRBD1; V gene: TRBV10-3; CDR3 DNA: TGTGCCCACCGGGCAGGGGGAGAAGAGACCCAGTACTTC; CDR3 protein: CAHRAGGEETQYF
CDR3 length: 13; J gene: TRBJ1-1; clone size: once; D gene: .; V gene: TRBV6-5; CDR3 DNA: TGTGCCAGCAGAATCGGACAGAGGTCTGAAGCTTTCTTT; CDR3 protein: CASRIGQRSEAFF
CDR3 length: 18; J gene: TRBJ2-1; clone size: .; D gene: TRBD2; V gene: TRBV9; CDR3 DNA: TGTGCCAGCAGCTTGATGACTAGCGGGGGGTTCTCCTACAATGAGCAGTTCTTC; CDR3 protein: CASSLMTSGGFSYNEQFF
CDR3 length: 15; J gene: TRBJ1-6; clone size: .; D gene: .; V gene: TRBV21-1; CDR3 DNA: TGTGCCAGCAAACAGGGACAGGGAGGTAATTCACCCCTCCACTTT; CDR3 protein: CASKQGQGGNSPLHF
CDR3 length: 13; J gene: TRBJ1-5; clone size: .; D gene: .; V gene: TRBV7-9; CDR3 DNA: TGTGCCAGCAGCTTGGGAGGGTTTCAGCCCCAGCATTTT; CDR3 protein: CASSLGGFQPQHF
CDR3 length: 14; J gene: TRBJ1-6; clone size: .; D gene: .; V gene: TRBV27; CDR3 DNA: TGTGCCAGCAGTTTCAACAGATATAATTCACCCCTCCACTTT; CDR3 protein: CASSFNRYNSPLHF
CDR3 length: 15; J gene: TRBJ2-7; clone size: .; D gene: .; V gene: TRBV28; CDR3 DNA: TGTGCCAGCAGTTTAGTAGGGGGGGAAGCCTACGAGCAGTACTTC; CDR3 protein: CASSLVGGEAYEQYF
CDR3 length: 12; J gene: TRBJ1-3; clone size: few; D gene: .; V gene: TRBV5-8; CDR3 DNA: TGTGCCAGCAGCTTGCGGGGAAACACCATATATTTT; CDR3 protein: CASSLRGNTIYF
CDR3 length: 16; J gene: TRBJ2-4; clone size: once; D gene: TRBD1; V gene: TRBV2; CDR3 DNA: TGTGCCAGCAGTGAATCCCCGACAGGGGGCGAAAACATTCAGTACTTC; CDR3 protein: CASSESPTGGENIQYF
CDR3 length: 15; J gene: TRBJ2-5; clone size: .; D gene: .; V gene: TRBV6-2/TRBV6-3; CDR3 DNA: TGTGCCAGCAGTTACGGGGGGGCGGAGCAAGAGACCCAGTACTTC; CDR3 protein: CASSYGGAEQETQYF
CDR3 length: 17; J gene: TRBJ2-2; clone size: .; D gene: TRBD1; V gene: TRBV20-1; CDR3 DNA: TGCAGTGCTAGTGGGATCACGGACAGGGGGCAGGACGGGGAGCTGTTTTTT; CDR3 protein: CSASGITDRGQDGELFF
CDR3 length: 13; J gene: TRBJ1-2; clone size: once; D gene: .; V gene: TRBV7-9; CDR3 DNA: TGTGCCAGCAGCTTAGAGGGGAACTATGGCTACACCTTC; CDR3 protein: CASSLEGNYGYTF
CDR3 length: 15; J gene: TRBJ1-2; clone size: .; D gene: TRBD1; V gene: TRBV4-1; CDR3 DNA: TGCGCCAGCAGCCAAGAACCCCACAGGGGGGATGGCTACACCTTC; CDR3 protein: CASSQEPHRGDGYTF
CDR3 length: 18; J gene: TRBJ2-1; clone size: .; D gene: TRBD1; V gene: TRBV7-3; CDR3 DNA: TGTGCCAGCAGCTCCTATCCCCTGAGACAGGGGGCCTACAATGAGCAGTTCTTC; CDR3 protein: CASSSYPLRQGAYNEQFF
CDR3 length: 13; J gene: TRBJ1-5; clone size: .; D gene: .; V gene: TRBV7-3; CDR3 DNA: TGTGCCAGCAGTTTACAGAGGGATCAGCCCCAGCATTTT; CDR3 protein: CASSLQRDQPQHF
CDR3 length: 15; J gene: TRBJ1-2; clone size: once; D gene: .; V gene: TRBV11-2; CDR3 DNA: TGTGCCAGCAGCTTAGGGGACACTATTAACTATGGCTACACCTTC; CDR3 protein: CASSLGDTINYGYTF
CDR3 length: 13; J gene: TRBJ1-1; clone size: .; D gene: .; V gene: TRBV19; CDR3 DNA: TGTGCCAGTAGTGCGGGGCTGAACACTGAAGCTTTCTTT; CDR3 protein: CASSAGLNTEAFF
CDR3 length: 14; J gene: TRBJ1-6; clone size: .; D gene: .; V gene: TRBV6-2/TRBV6-3; CDR3 DNA: TGTGCCAGCAGTTATCAGGGGTTCTATTCACCCCTCCACTTT; CDR3 protein: CASSYQGFYSPLHF
CDR3 length: 15; J gene: TRBJ1-5; clone size: .; D gene: .; V gene: TRBV20-1; CDR3 DNA: TGCAGTGCTAGTACCCCCCCCAGGGACAATCAGCCCCAGCATTTT; CDR3 protein: CSASTPPRDNQPQHF
CDR3 length: 13; J gene: TRBJ1-2; clone size: .; D gene: .; V gene: TRBV6-1; CDR3 DNA: TGTGCCAGCAGTGACAGGGTTAACTATGGCTACACCTTC; CDR3 protein: CASSDRVNYGYTF
CDR3 length: 13; J gene: TRBJ1-3; clone size: .; D gene: .; V gene: TRBV4-2; CDR3 DNA: TGTGCCAGCAGCCAGGCCCGGGGTGACACCATATATTTT; CDR3 protein: CASSQARGDTIYF
CDR3 length: 14; J gene: TRBJ1-1; clone size: few; D gene: .; V gene: TRBV11-1; CDR3 DNA: TGTGCCAGCAGCCCAGCAGACAGGAACACTGAAGCTTTCTTT; CDR3 protein: CASSPADRNTEAFF
CDR3 length: 14; J gene: TRBJ1-1; clone size: .; D gene: TRBD1; V gene: TRBV27; CDR3 DNA: TGTGCCAGCAGTATGGGACAGGGAGGCACTGAAGCTTTCTTT; CDR3 protein: CASSMGQGGTEAFF
CDR3 length: 15; J gene: TRBJ1-5; clone size: .; D gene: TRBD1; V gene: TRBV7-2; CDR3 DNA: TGTGCCAGCAGTCCTGGACAGGGAAGAGGTCAGCCCCAGCATTTT; CDR3 protein: CASSPGQGRGQPQHF
CDR3 length: 12; J gene: TRBJ2-1; clone size: once; D gene: .; V gene: TRBV6-4; CDR3 DNA: TGTGCCAGCAGTGACCGGGGGAATGAGCAGTTCTTC; CDR3 protein: CASSDRGNEQFF